This T cell receptor beta chain is drawn from a study of blood T cell repertoires in COVID-19. About the research overall: Both acute and convalescent COVID-19 samples were obtained from the United States, Italy and Spain. The cDNA or gDNA used as material had been derived from T cells, B-cell-depleted T cells, or PBMCs.

In the study's own analysis: Using reference gene primer amplification, nucleated cell counts were estimated. Some clones are missing from TCRdb's copy, which holds only in-frame ones; the method was immunoSEQ multiplex PCR. V and J calls and clone size come straight from that table; D and trimming were deduced from the DNA. The table records under 150,000 clones, over 60% of them present only once. The TCR comes from a woman of 80 years or more with active or convalescent COVID-19. Sequenced: peripheral blood.

CDR3 coding DNA: TGTGCCAGCTCACCAGTGGGGGCAAGCAATCAGCCCCAGCATTTT. It translates to CASSPVGASNQPQHF. The chain carries TRBV18 and TRBJ1-5, with D possibly TRBD1 on 6 matching bases. This CDR3 contains 15 residues. Germline V lookup: CDR1 KGHSH, CDR2 LQKENI. V was cut by 2 bases and J by 1 base, with 9 bases left in between.